A selection of T cell receptor beta chains follows, all from one sample in a study of blood T cell repertoires in COVID-19. Method: immunoSEQ multiplex PCR; TCRdb's copy keeps in-frame clones and lacks some. This table has 310,000 or so clones, 75% to 95% appearing once. The specimen was PBMCs or T cells enriched from blood (not recorded which). The receptor set was obtained from a woman aged 25 to 39 who had recovered from COVID-19. CDR3s include the opening cysteine and the closing phenylalanine or tryptophan. A D gene is named only where the DNA matches it firmly. Size values are once, few and many counts, or a class for expanded clones, and some rows have none.

j_gene: TRBJ2-3; abundance: NA; len: 15; v_gene: TRBV9; d_gene: TRBD1; CDR3aa: CASSVGGQGGDTQYF; CDR3nt: TGTGCCAGCAGCGTAGGGGGACAGGGCGGAGATACGCAGTATTTT
j_gene: TRBJ1-3; abundance: NA; len: 14; v_gene: TRBV4-3; d_gene: NA; CDR3aa: CASSQESSGNTIYF; CDR3nt: TGCGCCAGCAGCCAAGAGTCGTCTGGAAACACCATATATTTT
j_gene: TRBJ1-1; abundance: NA; len: 12; v_gene: TRBV7-9; d_gene: NA; CDR3aa: CASGGGNTEAFF; CDR3nt: TGTGCCAGCGGAGGAGGAAACACTGAAGCTTTCTTT
j_gene: TRBJ1-5; abundance: NA; len: 14; v_gene: TRBV27; d_gene: NA; CDR3aa: CASSFSGYNQPQHF; CDR3nt: TGTGCCAGCAGTTTTTCGGGTTACAATCAGCCCCAGCATTTT
j_gene: TRBJ1-2; abundance: few; len: 13; v_gene: TRBV5-8; d_gene: NA; CDR3aa: CASSLEQNYGYTF; CDR3nt: TGTGCCAGCAGCTTGGAACAGAACTATGGCTACACCTTC
j_gene: TRBJ2-1; abundance: NA; len: 15; v_gene: TRBV18; d_gene: TRBD1; CDR3aa: CASSPTGGVYNEQFF; CDR3nt: TGTGCCAGCTCACCGACAGGGGGGGTCTACAATGAGCAGTTCTTC
j_gene: TRBJ1-5; abundance: NA; len: 13; v_gene: TRBV7-2; d_gene: TRBD1; CDR3aa: CASSFQGDQPQHF; CDR3nt: TGTGCCAGCAGCTTCCAGGGGGATCAGCCCCAGCATTTT
j_gene: TRBJ2-2; abundance: once; len: 17; v_gene: TRBV19; d_gene: TRBD1; CDR3aa: CASSRTQGPVNTGELFF; CDR3nt: TGTGCCAGTAGTAGGACACAGGGGCCAGTGAACACCGGGGAGCTGTTTTTT
j_gene: TRBJ1-5; abundance: NA; len: 20; v_gene: TRBV3-1/TRBV3-2; d_gene: NA; CDR3aa: CASSQGLQGHPLGSNQPQHF; CDR3nt: TGTGCCAGCAGCCAAGGGTTACAGGGACACCCACTCGGAAGCAATCAGCCCCAGCATTTT
j_gene: TRBJ2-6; abundance: NA; len: 19; v_gene: TRBV7-3; d_gene: NA; CDR3aa: CASSLRAYPPGSGANVLTF; CDR3nt: TGTGCCAGCAGCTTAAGGGCCTACCCTCCAGGCTCTGGGGCCAACGTCCTGACTTTC
j_gene: TRBJ2-6; abundance: NA; len: 20; v_gene: TRBV12-2; d_gene: NA; CDR3aa: CASRPVRQDRGFSGANVLTF; CDR3nt: TGTGCAAGTCGCCCTGTCCGGCAGGACAGGGGTTTCTCTGGGGCCAACGTCCTGACTTTC
j_gene: TRBJ1-1; abundance: few; len: 12; v_gene: TRBV12-3/TRBV12-4; d_gene: TRBD1; CDR3aa: CASSLTGGEAFF; CDR3nt: TGTGCCAGCAGTTTGACAGGGGGTGAAGCTTTCTTT
j_gene: TRBJ1-1; abundance: NA; len: 14; v_gene: TRBV11-1; d_gene: TRBD1; CDR3aa: CASSPRQGRIEAFF; CDR3nt: TGTGCCAGCAGCCCAAGACAGGGAAGGATTGAAGCTTTCTTT
j_gene: TRBJ2-5; abundance: NA; len: 15; v_gene: TRBV28; d_gene: TRBD1; CDR3aa: CASSLIRGNIKTQYF; CDR3nt: TGTGCCAGCAGTTTAATCAGGGGGAACATAAAGACCCAGTACTTC
j_gene: TRBJ2-1; abundance: NA; len: 16; v_gene: TRBV28; d_gene: TRBD2; CDR3aa: CASSSSGREGYNEQFF; CDR3nt: TGTGCCAGCAGTTCCTCCGGGCGGGAGGGCTACAATGAGCAGTTCTTC
j_gene: TRBJ2-7; abundance: once; len: 13; v_gene: TRBV7-8; d_gene: NA; CDR3aa: CASSLERTYEQYF; CDR3nt: TGTGCCAGCAGCTTAGAGCGGACCTACGAGCAGTACTTC
j_gene: TRBJ2-1; abundance: NA; len: 16; v_gene: TRBV5-1; d_gene: TRBD1; CDR3aa: CASSFSPGQGMDEQFF; CDR3nt: TGCGCCAGCAGCTTTTCCCCGGGACAGGGTATGGATGAGCAGTTCTTC
j_gene: TRBJ2-4; abundance: NA; len: 18; v_gene: TRBV18; d_gene: TRBD1; CDR3aa: CASSPPARQGLAKNIQYF; CDR3nt: TGTGCCAGCTCACCCCCTGCGCGACAGGGTCTAGCCAAAAACATTCAGTACTTC
j_gene: TRBJ2-5; abundance: NA; len: 15; v_gene: TRBV9; d_gene: NA; CDR3aa: CASSSRPGVGETQYF; CDR3nt: TGTGCCAGCAGCTCCCGGCCGGGGGTTGGAGAGACCCAGTACTTC
j_gene: TRBJ2-7; abundance: NA; len: 16; v_gene: TRBV30; d_gene: TRBD1; CDR3aa: CAWKPAWTGGSYEQYF; CDR3nt: TGTGCCTGGAAACCCGCTTGGACAGGGGGCTCCTACGAGCAGTACTTC
j_gene: TRBJ2-1; abundance: NA; len: 15; v_gene: TRBV5-1; d_gene: TRBD1; CDR3aa: CASSLRQGANNEQFF; CDR3nt: TGCGCCAGCAGCTTAAGACAGGGGGCCAACAATGAGCAGTTCTTC
j_gene: TRBJ2-2; abundance: NA; len: 17; v_gene: TRBV14; d_gene: TRBD2; CDR3aa: CASSHPGLAGGTGELFF; CDR3nt: TGTGCCAGCAGCCACCCCGGACTAGCGGGAGGGACCGGGGAGCTGTTTTTT
j_gene: TRBJ2-1; abundance: NA; len: 12; v_gene: TRBV27; d_gene: NA; CDR3aa: CASSKTHLEQFF; CDR3nt: TGTGCCAGCAGCAAGACTCACCTCGAGCAGTTCTTC
j_gene: TRBJ1-3; abundance: NA; len: 18; v_gene: TRBV28; d_gene: TRBD1; CDR3aa: CASSSPSPDRAFGYTIYF; CDR3nt: TGTGCCAGCAGCTCCCCTTCCCCAGACAGGGCCTTCGGTTACACCATATATTTT
j_gene: TRBJ2-2; abundance: NA; len: 15; v_gene: TRBV3-1/TRBV3-2; d_gene: TRBD1; CDR3aa: CASSQGGQGAGELFF; CDR3nt: TGTGCCAGCAGCCAAGGGGGGCAGGGGGCCGGGGAGCTGTTTTTT
j_gene: TRBJ2-1; abundance: NA; len: 15; v_gene: TRBV10-2; d_gene: TRBD2; CDR3aa: CASNSGREAYNEQFF; CDR3nt: TGCGCCAGCAATAGCGGGAGGGAGGCCTACAATGAGCAGTTCTTC
j_gene: TRBJ2-1; abundance: few; len: 20; v_gene: TRBV24-1; d_gene: NA; CDR3aa: CATSDAPVGGWPLGVNEQFF; CDR3nt: TGTGCCACCAGTGATGCCCCGGTGGGCGGGTGGCCACTTGGTGTAAATGAGCAGTTCTTC
j_gene: TRBJ1-1; abundance: NA; len: 14; v_gene: TRBV27; d_gene: NA; CDR3aa: CASSLSVAGTEAFF; CDR3nt: TGTGCCAGCAGTTTATCGGTTGCGGGCACTGAAGCTTTCTTT
j_gene: TRBJ1-5; abundance: few; len: 15; v_gene: TRBV5-4; d_gene: NA; CDR3aa: CASSFNGGEKGPQHF; CDR3nt: TGTGCCAGCAGCTTTAATGGAGGGGAAAAAGGGCCCCAGCATTTT
j_gene: TRBJ2-2; abundance: NA; len: 13; v_gene: TRBV24-1; d_gene: NA; CDR3aa: CATSRGDTGELFF; CDR3nt: TGTGCCACCAGTCGCGGGGACACCGGGGAGCTGTTTTTT
j_gene: TRBJ1-4; abundance: NA; len: 14; v_gene: TRBV5-4; d_gene: TRBD1; CDR3aa: CASSLGQGVQKLFF; CDR3nt: TGTGCCAGCAGCTTGGGACAGGGGGTGCAAAAACTGTTTTTT
j_gene: TRBJ1-3; abundance: NA; len: 15; v_gene: TRBV18; d_gene: NA; CDR3aa: CASSPQLNSGNTIYF; CDR3nt: TGTGCCAGCTCACCACAGCTAAACTCTGGAAACACCATATATTTT
j_gene: TRBJ2-1; abundance: once; len: 19; v_gene: TRBV7-9; d_gene: TRBD2; CDR3aa: CASSSPRTSGKSSYNEQFF; CDR3nt: TGTGCCAGCAGCTCACCAAGGACTAGCGGCAAGAGCTCCTACAATGAGCAGTTCTTC
j_gene: TRBJ2-1; abundance: NA; len: 16; v_gene: TRBV11-2; d_gene: TRBD1; CDR3aa: CASSLLGTGFINEQFF; CDR3nt: TGTGCCAGCAGCTTACTGGGGACAGGTTTTATCAATGAGCAGTTCTTC
j_gene: TRBJ1-2; abundance: once; len: 11; v_gene: TRBV30; d_gene: TRBD1; CDR3aa: CAWSSGQGYTF; CDR3nt: TGTGCCTGGAGTTCGGGACAGGGCTACACCTTC
j_gene: TRBJ1-5; abundance: NA; len: 15; v_gene: TRBV27; d_gene: TRBD1; CDR3aa: CASSSSGQVGQPQHF; CDR3nt: TGTGCCAGCAGTTCATCGGGACAGGTGGGTCAGCCCCAGCATTTT
j_gene: TRBJ1-2; abundance: NA; len: 15; v_gene: TRBV5-4; d_gene: TRBD1; CDR3aa: CASSSPGTAARGYTF; CDR3nt: TGTGCCAGCAGCTCCCCCGGGACAGCCGCGAGGGGCTACACCTTC
j_gene: TRBJ1-1; abundance: NA; len: 12; v_gene: TRBV5-1; d_gene: NA; CDR3aa: CASSLGSAEAFF; CDR3nt: TGCGCCAGCAGCTTGGGGTCAGCTGAAGCTTTCTTT
j_gene: TRBJ2-1; abundance: NA; len: 13; v_gene: TRBV9; d_gene: NA; CDR3aa: CASSVATEGEQFF; CDR3nt: TGTGCCAGCAGCGTAGCTACGGAGGGTGAGCAGTTCTTC
j_gene: TRBJ2-7; abundance: NA; len: 15; v_gene: TRBV11-3; d_gene: NA; CDR3aa: CASSPIRDIGFQQYF; CDR3nt: TGTGCCAGCAGCCCGATCCGGGACATAGGATTTCAGCAGTACTTC
j_gene: TRBJ2-2; abundance: NA; len: 15; v_gene: TRBV5-4; d_gene: TRBD2; CDR3aa: CASSLGLADTGELFF; CDR3nt: TGTGCCAGCAGCTTAGGCCTAGCGGACACCGGGGAGCTGTTTTTT
j_gene: TRBJ2-1; abundance: NA; len: 17; v_gene: TRBV5-1; d_gene: TRBD2; CDR3aa: CASSLGPSGPGDNEQFF; CDR3nt: TGCGCCAGCAGCTTGGGACCTAGCGGCCCCGGGGACAATGAGCAGTTCTTC
j_gene: TRBJ2-1; abundance: NA; len: 14; v_gene: TRBV24-1; d_gene: NA; CDR3aa: CATSGDFSYNEQFF; CDR3nt: TGTGCCACCAGCGGGGACTTCTCCTACAATGAGCAGTTCTTC
j_gene: TRBJ2-1; abundance: NA; len: 16; v_gene: TRBV7-2; d_gene: TRBD2; CDR3aa: CASSLGLAGSYNEQFF; CDR3nt: TGTGCCAGCAGCTTAGGTCTAGCGGGCTCTTACAATGAGCAGTTCTTC
j_gene: TRBJ2-4; abundance: NA; len: 13; v_gene: TRBV19; d_gene: TRBD2; CDR3aa: CASSSGGRGIQYF; CDR3nt: TGTGCCAGTAGTTCGGGGGGGCGAGGCATTCAGTACTTC
j_gene: TRBJ2-2; abundance: NA; len: 17; v_gene: TRBV27; d_gene: TRBD2; CDR3aa: CASSDPGLAGETGELFF; CDR3nt: TGTGCCAGCAGCGACCCGGGACTAGCGGGAGAAACCGGGGAGCTGTTTTTT
j_gene: TRBJ2-1; abundance: NA; len: 16; v_gene: TRBV19; d_gene: TRBD2; CDR3aa: CASSSGRFPTPNEQFF; CDR3nt: TGTGCCAGTAGTAGCGGGAGGTTCCCCACCCCCAATGAGCAGTTCTTC
j_gene: TRBJ2-1; abundance: NA; len: 16; v_gene: TRBV7-8; d_gene: TRBD2; CDR3aa: CASSNPGLAGVNEQFF; CDR3nt: TGTGCCAGCAGCAACCCGGGACTAGCGGGAGTCAATGAGCAGTTCTTC
j_gene: TRBJ1-5; abundance: NA; len: 13; v_gene: TRBV12-3/TRBV12-4; d_gene: NA; CDR3aa: CASSQNLNQPQHF; CDR3nt: TGTGCCAGCAGTCAAAACTTAAATCAGCCCCAGCATTTT
j_gene: TRBJ2-7; abundance: NA; len: 14; v_gene: TRBV7-2; d_gene: TRBD2; CDR3aa: CASSSSGSGYEQYF; CDR3nt: TGTGCCAGCAGTTCGAGCGGGAGTGGGTACGAGCAGTACTTC
j_gene: TRBJ2-7; abundance: NA; len: 14; v_gene: TRBV9; d_gene: NA; CDR3aa: CASSVGGVGYEQYF; CDR3nt: TGTGCCAGCAGCGTAGGGGGAGTGGGCTACGAGCAGTACTTC
j_gene: TRBJ1-1; abundance: NA; len: 17; v_gene: TRBV13; d_gene: NA; CDR3aa: CASRQLRGRGMNTEAFF; CDR3nt: TGTGCCAGCAGACAACTCCGAGGCAGGGGAATGAACACTGAAGCTTTCTTT
j_gene: TRBJ2-1; abundance: NA; len: 11; v_gene: TRBV5-1; d_gene: TRBD2; CDR3aa: CASSLAGEQFF; CDR3nt: TGCGCCAGCAGCTTAGCGGGAGAGCAGTTCTTC
j_gene: TRBJ2-5; abundance: NA; len: 17; v_gene: TRBV7-3; d_gene: TRBD1; CDR3aa: CASSLVGQGALGETQYF; CDR3nt: TGTGCCAGCAGCTTAGTCGGACAGGGGGCTTTAGGGGAGACCCAGTACTTC
j_gene: TRBJ2-5; abundance: NA; len: 16; v_gene: TRBV5-4; d_gene: NA; CDR3aa: CASRLAEGPPGETQYF; CDR3nt: TGTGCCAGCAGATTGGCCGAGGGCCCCCCTGGGGAGACCCAGTACTTC
j_gene: TRBJ1-6; abundance: NA; len: 14; v_gene: TRBV7-9; d_gene: NA; CDR3aa: CASSFAGPNSPLHF; CDR3nt: TGTGCCAGCAGCTTTGCAGGGCCTAATTCACCCCTCCACTTT
j_gene: TRBJ1-1; abundance: NA; len: 13; v_gene: TRBV9; d_gene: TRBD1; CDR3aa: CASSVGGQGEAFF; CDR3nt: TGTGCCAGCAGCGTAGGGGGACAGGGGGAAGCTTTCTTT
j_gene: TRBJ1-2; abundance: NA; len: 11; v_gene: TRBV27; d_gene: TRBD1; CDR3aa: CASRTGDGYTF; CDR3nt: TGTGCCAGCAGGACAGGGGACGGCTACACCTTC
j_gene: TRBJ2-5; abundance: NA; len: 13; v_gene: TRBV19; d_gene: NA; CDR3aa: CASMEGGGETQYF; CDR3nt: TGTGCCAGTATGGAGGGAGGTGGGGAGACCCAGTACTTC
j_gene: TRBJ2-7; abundance: NA; len: 14; v_gene: TRBV6-2/TRBV6-3; d_gene: NA; CDR3aa: CASSYSGTAREQYF; CDR3nt: TGTGCCAGCAGTTACTCCGGGACTGCCCGGGAGCAGTACTTC